This T cell receptor (beta chain) was identified in a study of human CD8 memory T cell subsets. Production of TCR beta libraries used UMI-labeled 5' RACE as the method. TCRdb re-called the 5' RACE reads through MiXCR, storing one row per CDR3 protein. The sample has fewer than 8,500 distinct CDR3 sequences; 3.5% to 4.5% are singletons. Overall study findings and caveats: Greater diversity was suggested by Chao1 estimates for stem-like memory T cells than for precursor exhausted T cells. This study sequenced T cell receptor beta chains alone.

Negative magnetic selection enriched total CD8+ T cells. Duplicate vials of more than 130,000 sorted CD8+ T cells per subset supplied the RNA. This clonotype is termed medium-sized (0.01 to 0.1%). What it binds is unknown. The length of the CDR3 is 13 residues. V was pared by 3 bases and J by 4 bases, with 10 bases between. Germline V CDR1 and CDR2: MDHEN, SYDVKM. This rearrangement joins TRBV28 to TRBJ2-7; TRBD1 might be the D (6 bases). The origin of this receptor is a human donor in good health. The sequenced sample consisted of CD8+ T cells from PBMCs. CDR3 amino acids: CASSFGDMYEQYF. The CDR3 nucleotides read TGTGCCAGCAGTTTTGGGGACATGTACGAGCAGTACTTC.